This T cell receptor (beta chain) was identified during a study of T cell repertoires in cytomegalovirus infection. Worth noting for this clonotype: Its target is unknown.

One entry per CDR3 protein, called by TCRdb with MiXCR from the reads. The sample has about 900,000 distinct CDR3 sequences, around 29% seen once. The CDR3 is 18 residues long. CDR1 is MNHNY and CDR2 is SVGAGI in the germline V gene (reference sequence). Trimming stripped 10 bases from V and 2 bases from J, with 30 bases between. The source of this sequence is a human donor in good health (CMV status not recorded). Some clones in this sample may be carry-over from other donors' samples. The chain carries TRBV6-6 and TRBJ2-7; D possibly matches TRBD1 or TRBD2 (6 bases each). Sequenced material: cultured CD8+ T cells from PBMCs, taken from culture after CMV antigen stimulation. The CDR3: CATSKRVHGGTTAYEQYF. The CDR3, as DNA: TGTGCCACCTCCAAAAGAGTACACGGAGGGACAACTGCCTACGAGCAGTACTTC.